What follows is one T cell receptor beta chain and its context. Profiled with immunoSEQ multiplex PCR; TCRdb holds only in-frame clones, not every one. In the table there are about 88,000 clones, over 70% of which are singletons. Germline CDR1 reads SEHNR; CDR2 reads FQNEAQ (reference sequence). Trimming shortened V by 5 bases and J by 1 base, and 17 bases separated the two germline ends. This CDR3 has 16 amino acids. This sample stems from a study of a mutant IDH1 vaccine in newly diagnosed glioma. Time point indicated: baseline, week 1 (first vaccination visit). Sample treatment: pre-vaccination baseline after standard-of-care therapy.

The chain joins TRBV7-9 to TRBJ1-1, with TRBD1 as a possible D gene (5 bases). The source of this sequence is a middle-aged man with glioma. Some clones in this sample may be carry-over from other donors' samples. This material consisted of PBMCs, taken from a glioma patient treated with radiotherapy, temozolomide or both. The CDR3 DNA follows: TGTGCCAGCAGCGACGTCGGGGGTAGCTCGAACACTGAAGCTTTCTTT. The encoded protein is CASSDVGGSSNTEAFF.